This TCR beta chain was found in a study of OX40 agonist ivuxolimab in advanced cancers. At the level of the study: Patients with hepatocellular carcinoma, melanoma, renal cell or head and neck cancer made up the dose-escalation patients. General study points: The CD4+ and CD8+ T cells in the blood had expanded clonally by week 6 at 0.1 to 3.0 mg/kg. Certain nonresponders likewise exhibited a low normalized T-cell clonal expansion. In the expanded peripheral T cells, antigen specificity was never determined.

This CDR3 comprises 15 residues. Trimming took 2 bases from V and 2 from J, leaving 12 bases between them. Germline loops: CDR1 MNHEY, CDR2 SVGAGI. Comments on this clone: No antigen is known for it.

The assay was immunoSEQ multiplex PCR, and TCRdb's table has in-frame clones only and misses some. This table has 100,000 or so clones, approximately 90% appearing once. The V gene is TRBV6-5, the J gene TRBJ1-2, with a tentative D call TRBD1 (5 bases). The sequencing used CD4+ or CD8+ T cells sorted from blood, collected in a trial of the OX40 agonist ivuxolimab. The source of this sequence is an adult with an advanced solid tumor such as melanoma, head and neck, liver or kidney cancer. CDR3 nucleotide sequence: TGTGCCAGCAGTTACGGGGCGCACGCCAACTATGGCTACACCTTC. Encoded protein: CASSYGAHANYGYTF.